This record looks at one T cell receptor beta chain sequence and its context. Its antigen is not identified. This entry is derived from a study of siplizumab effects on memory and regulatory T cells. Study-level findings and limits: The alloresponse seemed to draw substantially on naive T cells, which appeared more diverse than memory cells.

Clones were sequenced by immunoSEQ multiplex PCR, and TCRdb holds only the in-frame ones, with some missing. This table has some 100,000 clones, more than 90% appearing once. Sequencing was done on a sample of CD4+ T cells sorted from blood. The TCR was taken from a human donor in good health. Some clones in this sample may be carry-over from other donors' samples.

The CDR3 reads CASSVVSGLAGHTDTQYF. CDR3 in DNA: TGTGCCAGCAGCGTAGTTTCTGGACTAGCGGGCCACACAGATACGCAGTATTTT. The chain is built from TRBV9 and TRBJ2-3, with 11 bases identical to TRBD2. Trimming took 0 bases from V and 2 from J; bases not matched to a gene: 8. This CDR3 region has 18 residues. Per germline, CDR1 SGDLS and CDR2 YYNGEE.